This passage covers 21 T cell receptor beta chains from one sample sequenced in a study of T cells in localized non-small cell lung cancer. Profiled with immunoSEQ multiplex PCR; TCRdb holds only in-frame clones, not every one. Here the sample spans under 40,000 clones, approximately 93% being singletons. The input for sequencing was peripheral blood, taken before any cancer treatment. The origin of the receptors is a female donor older than 55 with stage I lung adenocarcinoma.

The chain joins TRBV6-1 to TRBJ1-1; tentatively, D is TRBD1 (6 bases). Germline CDR1 and CDR2: MNHNS and SASEGT. CDR3 length equals 15 residues. Deletions cut 4 bases from V and 1 base from J, with 13 bases between. This chain's CDR3 is CASSVAGAGNTEAFF. In nucleotides, the CDR3 is TGTGCCAGCAGTGTCGCAGGGGCAGGGAACACTGAAGCTTTCTTT.

CDR3 nucleotides: TGTGCCAGCAGCTTTGTCCTTGGGACAGGGACGGAAAAACTGTTTTTT. Amino acids: CASSFVLGTGTEKLFF. V gene TRBV11-3 combines with J gene TRBJ1-4; 9 positions agree with TRBD1. The CDR3 has 16 amino acids. The germline CDR1 and CDR2 sequences are SGHNT and YENEEA. V shed 3 bases and J 8 bases; nucleotides not matched to a gene: 10.

J is TRBJ2-1 and V is TRBV10-1, with a weak D call TRBD1 (5 bases). CDR1 WNHNN and CDR2 SYGVQD come from the germline V gene (reference sequence). CDR3 length: 15 residues. Trimming pared 3 bases from V and 8 bases from J, leaving 17 bases between. The chain's CDR3 is CASSDSAGYMDEQFF. The CDR3 nucleotides read TGCGCCAGCAGTGACTCGGCAGGGTATATGGATGAGCAGTTCTTC.

The rearrangement links TRBV9 to TRBJ2-5; weak D call: TRBD2 (6 bases). This CDR3 has 15 residues. The V gene lost 4 bases and the J gene lost 1 base, with 14 bases spanning the gap. Germline CDR1 and CDR2: SGDLS and YYNGEE. The CDR3 spells CASSMGLGGQETQYF. The CDR3 coding sequence is TGTGCCAGCAGCATGGGCCTCGGGGGCCAAGAGACCCAGTACTTC.

This chain links TRBV14 with TRBJ1-4, with D possibly being TRBD1 (6 bases). The CDR3 consists of 15 residues. Deletions cut 0 bases from V and 7 bases from J, with 12 bases between. Germline CDR1 reads SGHDN; CDR2 reads FVKESK. CDR3 in amino acids: CASSQDQGNGEKLFF. In DNA, the CDR3 is TGTGCCAGCAGCCAAGATCAGGGGAACGGTGAAAAACTGTTTTTT.

The gene calls are TRBV29-1 and TRBJ1-4; possibly TRBD1 for D (5 bases). CDR3 size: 14 residues. V lost 6 bases and J lost 1, with 12 bases in between. Germline V CDR1 and CDR2: SQVTM, ANQGSEA. CDR3 region: CSVQGPGTNEKLFF. The CDR3 region has the DNA TGCAGCGTCCAGGGTCCGGGAACTAATGAAAAACTGTTTTTT.

Here the CDR3 reads CASSLDPQSSYNEQFF. The CDR3 DNA reads as TGCGCCAGCAGCTTGGACCCTCAGAGCTCCTACAATGAGCAGTTCTTC. The rearrangement uses TRBV5-1 and TRBJ2-1; D is unresolved. From germline, CDR1 is SGHRS and CDR2 YFSETQ. Trimming took 0 bases from V and 0 from J, leaving 10 bases between them. The CDR3 runs 16 residues.

The rearrangement joins TRBV4-1 to TRBJ1-3; TRBD1 aligns across 7 bases. Germline loops: CDR1 MGHRA, CDR2 YSYEKL. The CDR3 loop spans 17 amino acids. V was clipped by 0 bases and J by 1 base; unmatched bases: 6. This chain's CDR3 is CASSQERGGASGNTIYF. CDR3 in DNA: TGCGCCAGCAGCCAAGAAAGAGGGGGCGCTTCTGGAAACACCATATATTTT.

The V and J genes are TRBV7-9 and TRBJ2-3; tentative D call: TRBD2 (5 bases). This CDR3 region has 14 residues. Germline V lookup: CDR1 SEHNR, CDR2 FQNEAQ (reference sequence). Between the trimmed V and J ends, which lost 5 bases and 6 bases, there was a span of 15 bases. For the CDR3, the DNA is TGTGCCAGCAGCCCCGTCCTAGGAGGCGATACGCAGTATTTT. Translating gives CASSPVLGGDTQYF.

V gene TRBV7-8 combines with J gene TRBJ1-5; D perhaps matches TRBD1 (5 bases). The CDR3 consists of 14 residues. Germline V gene lookup returns CDR1 SGHVS and CDR2 FQNEAQ. The V end lost 1 base, the J end lost 6 bases, and 10 bases lay between the germline ends. The chain's CDR3 is CASSLDLGGQPQHF. The CDR3 DNA reads as TGTGCCAGCAGCTTAGATTTGGGGGGTCAGCCCCAGCATTTT.

The V call is TRBV6-1, the J call TRBJ1-5; the D gene is possibly TRBD1 (6 bases). CDR3 size: 14 residues. The germline V and J ends were trimmed by 10 bases and 6 bases, with 19 bases remaining between them. Germline V CDR1 and CDR2: MNHNS, SASEGT. The CDR3 nucleotides read TGTGCCATAAGGGGGGGCTTGGCCGGTCAGCCCCAGCATTTT. Translated, it gives CAIRGGLAGQPQHF.

This rearrangement joins TRBV27 to TRBJ2-3; D tentatively fits TRBD1 or TRBD2 (5 bases each). Trimming removed 0 bases from V and 6 bases from J, with 10 bases in between. CDR1 is MNHEY, CDR2 SMNVEV, per germline (reference sequence). The CDR3 contains 14 residues. DNA of the CDR3: TGTGCCAGCAGTTTATCCAGGGACCTTGATACGCAGTATTTT. It yields the protein CASSLSRDLDTQYF.

The CDR3 region has the DNA TGTGCCAACGCCCCGAGGGGTACAGAGGGAGAGACCCAGTACTTC. Protein: CANAPRGTEGETQYF. The chain uses TRBV19 and TRBJ2-5, with D perhaps TRBD1 or TRBD2 (5 bases each). The CDR3 totals 15 residues. Germline CDR1 is LNHDA and CDR2 is SQIVND (reference sequence). Deletions cut 10 bases from V and 4 bases from J, with 22 bases between.

The chain employs TRBV14 and TRBJ2-3; D is unresolved. Trimming stripped 4 bases from V and 2 bases from J, with 10 bases between. From germline, CDR1 is SGHDN and CDR2 FVKESK. This CDR3 region has 14 residues. CDR3 sequence: CASSRTWSTDTQYF. In DNA, the CDR3 is TGTGCCAGCAGCCGCACTTGGTCCACAGATACGCAGTATTTT.

The chain recombines TRBV19 with TRBJ2-3, with D unclear. Trimming removed 4 bases at V and 6 bases at J, with 20 bases between. The CDR3 sequence is 16 residues long. The germline gives CDR1 LNHDA, CDR2 SQIVND (reference sequence). CDR3 sequence (DNA): TGTGCCAGTAGTAGCCCCCAGCGCGAGAAGGTGGATACGCAGTATTTT. Encoded protein: CASSSPQREKVDTQYF.

The CDR3 DNA follows: TGTGCCTGGGATTTGACTAGTAGGGGGGAGCTGTTTTTT. Encoded protein: CAWDLTSRGELFF. The chain couples TRBV30 to TRBJ2-2; a weak D match, TRBD2 (6 bases). Trimming cost V 5 bases and J 8 bases, with 15 bases left between them. Germline V lookup: CDR1 GTSNPN, CDR2 SVGIG (reference sequence). This CDR3 spans 13 amino acids.

This sequence joins TRBV7-3 and TRBJ1-3, with D hard to call. The CDR3 has 15 residues. Germline assignment: CDR1 SGHTA and CDR2 FQGTGA. Trimming took 2 bases from V and 4 from J, leaving 12 bases between them. CDR3 region: CASSLHSGFGNTIYF. The CDR3 DNA sequence: TGTGCCAGCAGCTTACATTCGGGATTCGGAAACACCATATATTTT.

The J gene is TRBJ1-2, the V gene TRBV6-1; D unresolved. Trimming left V 4 bases short and J 5 bases short, with 5 bases between. The CDR3 is 11 amino acids. CDR1 and CDR2 (germline): MNHNS, SASEGT. The DNA of the CDR3 is TGTGCCAGCAGTGGGGGATATGGCTACACCTTC. Amino acids: CASSGGYGYTF.

This chain uses TRBV5-1 with TRBJ2-3; 10 bases are shared with TRBD2. Germline V gene sequence: CDR1 SGHRS, CDR2 YFSETQ. V trimming: 0 bases; J trimming: 5 bases; junction bases outside the gene matches: 12. The CDR3 contains 18 residues. The CDR3: CASSLDGISGRAGDTQYF. In DNA form, the CDR3 reads TGCGCCAGCAGCTTGGACGGAATCAGCGGGAGGGCCGGAGATACGCAGTATTTT.

The V call is TRBV11-3, the J call TRBJ2-5; no definite D call. Germline V lookup: CDR1 SGHNT, CDR2 YENEEA. The CDR3 is 11 residues long. Trimming left V 2 bases short and J 3 bases short, with 1 base between. In DNA, the CDR3 is TGTGCCAGCAGCTTAAAAGAGACCCAGTACTTC. Translated: CASSLKETQYF. The full variable domain, rest sourced from reference TRBV11-3 and TRBJ2-5, is EAGVVQSPRYKIIEKKQPVAFWCNPISGHNTLYWYLQNLGQGPELLIRYENEEAVDDSQLPKDRFSAERLKGVDSTLKIQPAELGDSAVYLCASSLKETQYFGPGTRLLVL.

The chain couples TRBV5-1 to TRBJ2-3, with a possible D match to TRBD2 (6 bases). The CDR3 extends over 16 amino acids. The V end lost 1 base, the J end lost 1 base, and 13 bases lay between the germline ends. The germline gives CDR1 SGHRS, CDR2 YFSETQ. DNA of the CDR3: TGCGCCAGCAGCTTGACATCGGGACTCGGCACAGATACGCAGTATTTT. Translated, it gives CASSLTSGLGTDTQYF.